The subject of this entry is one T cell receptor (beta chain). Possible read error: a much larger clone is one base away. CDR1 is SQVTM, CDR2 ANQGSEA, per germline. The junction had 14 bases not matched to a gene; V was cut back by 2 bases and J by 13 bases. CDR3 length: 14 amino acids. Combining a sample-barcoded 5' primer with a J-beta primer mix, a second PCR ran for about 6 to 11 cycles. In TCRdb, the 5' RACE reads were re-called with MiXCR into one record per CDR3 protein. The sample shows 590,000 or so distinct CDR3 sequences, approximately 30% of them seen only once. These data belong to a study of blood T cells in healthy people across ages.

Sequenced input: blood. The chain uses TRBV29-1 and TRBJ2-1, with 7 bases fitting TRBD2. The TCR sequence derives from a woman older than 75 in good health. In DNA form, the CDR3 reads TGCAGCGTTGAAATGCGTCCCGGGGGGACGGCCCAGTTCTTC. Protein: CSVEMRPGGTAQFF.